The T cell receptor beta chain under discussion was sequenced for a study of blood T cell repertoires in COVID-19. For the study at large: Sources were T cells, B-cell-depleted T cells, or PBMCs; the material itself was cDNA or gDNA.

There are 20 residues in the CDR3. CDR1 and CDR2 from the germline V gene are SGHNT and YENEEA. V lost 0 bases, J lost 1 base, and 12 bases stayed unmatched. Only in-frame clones appear in the TCRdb table, and some are missing; sequencing was by immunoSEQ multiplex PCR. The table includes 60,000 to 85,000 clones, 75% to 90% detected once. This TCR derives from a human donor in a cohort sampled during active COVID-19. Sequencing was done on a sample of peripheral blood. The genes are TRBV11-3 and TRBJ2-2; 9 bases fit TRBD2. The chain's CDR3 is CASSLDLLPRGGGNTGELFF. The CDR3 region has the DNA TGTGCCAGCAGCTTAGATCTTCTCCCTCGCGGGGGGGGGAACACCGGGGAGCTGTTTTTT.